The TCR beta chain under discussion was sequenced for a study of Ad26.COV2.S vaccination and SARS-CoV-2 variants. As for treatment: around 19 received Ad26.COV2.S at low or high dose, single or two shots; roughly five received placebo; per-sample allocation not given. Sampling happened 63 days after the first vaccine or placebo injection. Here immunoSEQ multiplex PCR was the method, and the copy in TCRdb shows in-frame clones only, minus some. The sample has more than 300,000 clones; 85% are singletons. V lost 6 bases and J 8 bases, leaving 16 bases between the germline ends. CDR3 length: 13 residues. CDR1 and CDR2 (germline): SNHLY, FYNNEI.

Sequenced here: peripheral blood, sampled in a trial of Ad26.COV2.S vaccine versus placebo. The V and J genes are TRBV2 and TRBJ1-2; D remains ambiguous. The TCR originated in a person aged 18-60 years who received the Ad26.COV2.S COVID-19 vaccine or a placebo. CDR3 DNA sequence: TGTGCCAGCAGCTGGGTCGTAGAAGAAGGCTACACCTTC. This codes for CASSWVVEEGYTF.